This T cell receptor beta chain is drawn from a study of cytomegalovirus exposure and HLA in healthy donors. Study summary: Earlier, some 180 million T cells were analyzed, and some 120 million unique TCR beta sequences were found among them.

The V segment lost 1 base and the J segment 12 bases; nucleotides outside the gene matches: 6. The CDR3 runs 14 residues. CDR1 and CDR2 from the germline V gene are SGHTA and FQGNSA. A remark on this clone: No antigen is known for it.

Whole-study results and caveats: Sequencing likely caused a cluster of highly shared sequence variants. Among the CMV-associated chains, three were confirmed in vitro as specific for CMV antigens. Reportedly, cytomegalovirus status was diagnosed with high sensitivity and specificity.

With 60 Vbeta and 13 Jbeta primers, the PCR was carried out. Sequencing used immunoSEQ multiplex PCR; TCRdb keeps in-frame clones, though not all of them. The table includes approximately 110,000 clones, 50% to 70% detected once. The clonotype was recovered from a man younger than 45 in good health and CMV-seropositive. V gene TRBV7-2 combines with J gene TRBJ2-3; 11 positions match TRBD2. The material sequenced was PBMCs. CDR3 protein: CASSLDLAGGGQYF. The CDR3, as DNA: TGTGCCAGCAGCTTAGACCTAGCGGGGGGTGGACAGTATTTT.